This TCR beta chain stems from a study of blood T cell repertoires in COVID-19. Across the study: From T cells, B-cell-depleted T cells, or PBMCs came the material, which was cDNA or gDNA.

The ends were cut back, 3 bases at V and 2 bases at J, with 20 bases in the middle. Germline CDR1 is SGHTA and CDR2 is FQGNSA. The CDR3 is made up of 18 amino acids. Clones were read by immunoSEQ multiplex PCR, and TCRdb kept only the in-frame ones, dropping some. The sample carries nearly 200,000 clones, 70% to 90% recorded once. Sequencing was performed on peripheral blood. The clonotype originates from a woman between 35 and 50 years old who had recovered from COVID-19. The rearrangement joins TRBV7-2 to TRBJ1-3; D not certain. CDR3 in DNA: TGTGCCAGCAGCTTCCGGCCGATGGGAGTTAGTGCTGGAAACACCATATATTTT. It translates to CASSFRPMGVSAGNTIYF.